These 12 T cell receptor beta chains share one sample of origin, sequenced in a study of blood T cell repertoires in COVID-19. Sequenced by immunoSEQ multiplex PCR; TCRdb stores in-frame clones only, minus some. In the table there are 90,000 to 150,000 clones, more than 70% of which are singletons. Sample: peripheral blood. The receptor set was obtained from a man in his sixties with acute or convalescent COVID-19.

This chain's CDR3 is CASSLTRLDTDTQYF. In DNA, the CDR3 is TGTGCCAGCAGCTTAACCCGACTCGACACAGATACGCAGTATTTT. This rearrangement joins TRBV7-3 to TRBJ2-3; D ambiguous. Per germline, CDR1 SGHTA and CDR2 FQGTGA. The CDR3 totals 15 residues. Trimming took off 0 bases at V and 2 bases at J, with 9 bases between the two ends.

This chain links TRBV10-1 with TRBJ2-3, with TRBD1 matching over 9 bases. This CDR3 comprises 16 residues. CDR1 is WNHNN and CDR2 is SYGVQD in the germline V gene (reference sequence). Losses at the gene ends were 0 bases for V and 6 bases for J; bases not matched to a gene: 7. The DNA of the CDR3 is TGCGCCAGCAGTGAGTCGACAGGGGGAGGTAGGGATACGCAGTATTTT. Protein product: CASSESTGGGRDTQYF.

The chain has TRBV2 and TRBJ2-1; 10 bases map to TRBD1. V was pared by 6 bases and J by 9 bases, with 5 bases of the junction left unmatched. Per the germline V gene, CDR1 is SNHLY and CDR2 is FYNNEI. CDR3 length: 13 residues. The CDR3 DNA is TGTGCCAGCAGGGGACAGGGGAGAGGTGAGCAGTTCTTC. Protein: CASRGQGRGEQFF.

The chain combines TRBV2 with TRBJ1-5; TRBD1 is a possible D gene (6 bases). Germline V gene sequence: CDR1 SNHLY, CDR2 FYNNEI. This CDR3 spans 15 amino acids. Trimming removed 3 bases from V and 5 bases from J, with 14 bases in between. The CDR3 nucleotides are TGTGCCAGCAGTGAGACGTCAGGGGCATATCAGCCCCAGCATTTT. Translating gives CASSETSGAYQPQHF.

The J gene is TRBJ2-5, the V gene TRBV5-5, with D perhaps TRBD1 (5 bases). Trimming left V 7 bases short and J 0 bases short, with 16 bases between. The CDR3 runs 15 residues. From germline, CDR1 is SGHKS and CDR2 YYEKEE (reference sequence). The CDR3 nucleotides are TGTGCCAGCCGGGTGGGGCCTGTGAACCAAGAGACCCAGTACTTC. The encoded protein is CASRVGPVNQETQYF.

The rearrangement joins TRBV5-5 to TRBJ1-2; the match to TRBD1 covers 8 bases. This CDR3 comprises 15 residues. V trimming: 0 bases; J trimming: 4 bases; junction bases outside the gene matches: 5. Germline-derived CDR1 and CDR2 are SGHKS and YYEKEE (reference sequence). This CDR3 reads CASSLALDRAYGYTF. The DNA for the CDR3 is TGTGCCAGCAGCTTGGCCCTGGACAGGGCCTATGGCTACACCTTC. The whole variable domain, filled in from reference TRBV5-5 and TRBJ1-2, reads DAGVTQSPTHLIKTRGQQVTLRCSPISGHKSVSWYQQVLGQGPQFIFQYYEKEERGRGNFPDRFSARQFPNYSSELNVNALLLGDSALYLCASSLALDRAYGYTFGSGTRLTVV.

This clone has more than one count but fewer than ten. The chain has TRBV7-9 and TRBJ2-7; the match to TRBD1 covers 8 bases. The CDR3 consists of 15 residues. V lost 4 bases, J lost 2 bases, and 7 bases stayed unmatched. CDR1 and CDR2 from the germline V gene are SEHNR and FQNEAQ (reference sequence). The CDR3 bases are TGTGCCAGCAGCTCTGACAGGGGATACGCCTACGAGCAGTACTTC. This translates into CASSSDRGYAYEQYF.

This sequence joins TRBV5-1 and TRBJ2-2; tentatively, D is TRBD2 (6 bases). This CDR3 contains 16 residues. The V end lost 1 base, the J end lost 7 bases, and 17 bases lay between the germline ends. Per germline, CDR1 SGHRS and CDR2 YFSETQ. The CDR3 DNA is TGCGCCAGCAGCTTGCAGCTCGGAGGGCAAGGCGGGGAGCTGTTTTTT. Translated: CASSLQLGGQGGELFF.

The chain employs TRBV19 and TRBJ2-5; 12 nucleotides align to TRBD1. J gave up 4 bases and V 6 bases, and 3 bases lay outside the gene matches. CDR1 is LNHDA, CDR2 SQIVND, per germline (reference sequence). The CDR3 is 14 residues long. CDR3 bases: TGTGCCAGTAGCCCGGGACAGGGGGCAGAGACCCAGTACTTC. Translating gives CASSPGQGAETQYF.

The chain employs TRBV30 and TRBJ2-5; maybe TRBD2 (6 bases). There are 15 residues in the CDR3. Germline V gives CDR1 GTSNPN, CDR2 SVGIG (reference sequence). Trimming cost V 2 bases and J 0 bases, with 13 bases left between them. The CDR3 sequence is CAWSREQRDQETQYF. The CDR3, as DNA: TGTGCCTGGAGTCGGGAACAGCGGGACCAAGAGACCCAGTACTTC.

The chain uses TRBV25-1 and TRBJ2-1; D not certain. Trimming took off 3 bases at V and 9 bases at J, with 15 bases between the two ends. The germline V gene encodes CDR1 MGHDK and CDR2 SYGVNS. The CDR3 sequence is 14 residues long. CDR3 protein: CASSDRSVGGEQFF. The DNA of the CDR3 is TGTGCCAGCAGTGACAGGTCTGTAGGTGGTGAGCAGTTCTTC.

The V call is TRBV7-2, the J call TRBJ2-1; possible D gene TRBD2, 5 bases. V lost 3 bases and J 7 bases, leaving 10 bases between the germline ends. The CDR3 runs 13 residues. Per germline, CDR1 SGHTA and CDR2 FQGNSA. The CDR3 DNA reads TGTGCCAGCAGCTTGGAGGAGTGGAATGAGCAGTTCTTC. Protein sequence: CASSLEEWNEQFF. The whole variable domain, filled in from reference TRBV7-2 and TRBJ2-1, reads GAGVSQSPSNKVTEKGKDVELRCDPISGHTALYWYRQSLGQGLEFLIYFQGNSAPDKSGLPSDRFSAERTGGSVSTLTIQRTQQEDSAVYLCASSLEEWNEQFFGPGTRLTVL.